Detailed here is one T cell receptor (beta chain). These data are taken from a study of blood T cell repertoires in COVID-19. The overall study: The analysed material was cDNA or gDNA that came from T cells, B-cell-depleted T cells, or PBMCs.

Unmatched junction bases numbered 15, after V lost 3 bases and J lost 2 bases. CDR3 length: 18 amino acids. Per the germline V gene, CDR1 is SGHDT and CDR2 is YYEEEE. As processed by the authors: Nucleated cell counts were estimated from reference gene primer amplification. The data were produced by immunoSEQ multiplex PCR, yet TCRdb's version contains in-frame clones alone and is incomplete. The DNA was the basis for D and trimming; V, J and clone size are from that table. The sample yields some 150,000 clones, 80% to 85% seen once. The J gene is TRBJ2-3, the V gene TRBV5-6; 7 bases are shared with TRBD1. The sequencing sample was made of peripheral blood. This TCR came from a woman aged 80 or over with acute or convalescent COVID-19. Here the CDR3 reads CASSSTGTATIFTDTQYF. The CDR3 DNA reads as TGTGCCAGCAGCTCAACCGGGACAGCGACGATTTTCACAGATACGCAGTATTTT. The full variable domain, completed using reference TRBV5-6 and TRBJ2-3, is DAGVTQSPTHLIKTRGQQVTLRCSPKSGHDTVSWYQQALGQGPQFIFQYYEEEERQRGNFPDRFSGHQFPNYSSELNVNALLLGDSALYLCASSSTGTATIFTDTQYFGPGTRLTVL.